This TCR beta chain was retrieved from a study of blood T cell repertoires in COVID-19. In the study overall: Donors in the United States, Italy and Spain gave samples during acute or convalescent COVID-19. The analysed material was cDNA or gDNA that came from T cells, B-cell-depleted T cells, or PBMCs.

Enrollment of patients from Seattle took place during active infection, with longitudinal follow-up. The V end lost 1 base, the J end lost 5 bases, and 14 bases lay between the germline ends. CDR1 and CDR2 (germline): SGHAT, FQNNGV. The CDR3 has 15 residues. Original data processing: Amplification from reference gene primers served as the basis for estimated nucleated cell counts. Method: immunoSEQ multiplex PCR; TCRdb's copy keeps in-frame clones and lacks some. The V and J calls and clone size come from that table; D and trimming were worked out from the DNA. Counted here are some 300,000 clones, over 80% occurring once; the ten biggest clones make up 5.5% to 8%.

This receptor was taken from a woman aged 45-65 years with COVID-19, enrolled during active disease. The genes are TRBV11-2 and TRBJ2-5; D not resolved. Sequenced: peripheral blood. CDR3: CASSLVPGRGETQYF. The CDR3 DNA reads as TGTGCCAGCAGCTTAGTCCCAGGCCGTGGGGAGACCCAGTACTTC.